One and the same sample provided the 15 T cell receptor beta chains below, sequenced in a study of CXCR3-negative and CXCR3-positive naive CD8 T cells. TRB cDNA libraries were made by UMI-labeled 5' RACE. TCRdb processed the 5' RACE reads again and assigns one entry to each CDR3 protein, with no DNA. The listing contains roughly 41,000 distinct CDR3 sequences. The sequenced sample consisted of memory CD8+ T cells from blood. The receptors originated from a human donor in good health. Some clones in this sample may be carry-over from other donors' samples.

The gene calls are TRBV29-1 and TRBJ2-1; TCRdb picks TRBD2, but there is no DNA to check that call. The CDR3 totals 17 residues. CDR1 and CDR2 (germline): SQVTM, ANQGSEA. The CDR3 here is CSVDGPSGGSSYNEQFF.

V is TRBV10-3 and J is TRBJ2-5; TCRdb's D call, TRBD2, is unchecked because there is no DNA. In germline, CDR1 is ENHRY, CDR2 SYGVKD. The CDR3 covers 14 residues. The chain's CDR3 is CAIASPSGGETQYF.

The V call is TRBV11-2, the J call TRBJ2-4; TCRdb outputs TRBD1, but without DNA this stays unchecked. Germline V CDR1 and CDR2: SGHAT, FQNNGV. The CDR3 consists of 13 residues. The CDR3 is CASSFGATNIQYF.

The chain is built from TRBV29-1 and TRBJ2-3; the D call of TRBD2 rests on TCRdb alone, since no DNA is present to check it. Germline V CDR1 and CDR2: SQVTM, ANQGSEA. The CDR3 extends over 14 amino acids. CDR3 loop: CSVKAGALPDTQYF.

This clonotype is called medium-sized (0.01 to 0.1%) based on its frequency. The chain joins TRBV6-4 to TRBJ2-7; with no DNA, the TCRdb D assignment of TRBD1 cannot be verified. Germline-derived CDR1 and CDR2 are MRHNA and SNTAGT. The CDR3 consists of 15 residues. The CDR3 sequence is CASSEETGGSYEQYF.

The rearrangement uses TRBV11-2 and TRBJ1-2; TCRdb names TRBD1, which stays unverified in the absence of DNA. From germline, CDR1 is SGHAT and CDR2 FQNNGV. The CDR3 length is 15 residues. CDR3 protein: CASSLAPQGARGYTF.

CDR3 residues: CASSAGQGLGEQFF. The chain is built from TRBV2 and TRBJ2-1; TCRdb returns TRBD1, unconfirmable since there is no DNA. The CDR3 has 14 amino acids. The germline V gene encodes CDR1 SNHLY and CDR2 FYNNEI.

The chain combines TRBV12-3 or TRBV12-4 with TRBJ2-1; TCRdb's D call, TRBD2, is unchecked because there is no DNA. This CDR3 has 15 amino acids. CDR3: CASRDLAGGPHEQFF.

The V and J genes are TRBV29-1 and TRBJ2-7. The CDR3 runs 13 residues. CDR1 and CDR2 (germline): SQVTM, ANQGSEA. This CDR3 reads CSVDSDVGYEQYF.

The rearrangement links TRBV10-3 to TRBJ1-5; TCRdb's assignment of TRBD1 cannot be checked, as there is no DNA. CDR1 is ENHRY and CDR2 is SYGVKD in the germline V gene. The CDR3 spans 14 residues. Here the CDR3 reads CATWTGDSNQPQHF.

The V gene is TRBV29-1, the J gene TRBJ1-1; TCRdb designates TRBD1, a call that cannot be tested without DNA. Germline V lookup: CDR1 SQVTM, CDR2 ANQGSEA. CDR3 length equals 12 residues. This CDR3 reads CSAPGMNTEAFF.

The CDR3 sequence: CASSPGQFLRETQYF. The chain is built from TRBV5-1 and TRBJ2-5; TCRdb selects TRBD1, and the lack of DNA leaves this call unchecked. The length of the CDR3 is 15 residues. Germline values: CDR1 SGHRS, CDR2 YFSETQ. Drawing the rest from reference TRBV5-1 and TRBJ2-5, the complete variable domain is KAGVTQTPRYLIKTRGQQVTLSCSPISGHRSVSWYQQTPGQGLQFLFEYFSETQRNKGNFPGRFSGRQFSNSRSEMNVSTLELGDSALYLCASSPGQFLRETQYFGPGTRLLVL.

The chain couples TRBV29-1 to TRBJ2-5. Germline V gene data show CDR1 as SQVTM and CDR2 as ANQGSEA. This CDR3 spans 12 amino acids. CDR3 sequence: CSVESDQETQYF.

V and J are TRBV20-1 and TRBJ2-5; TCRdb's assignment of TRBD1 cannot be checked, as there is no DNA. The CDR3 has 14 residues. The germline V gene encodes CDR1 DFQATT and CDR2 SNEGSKA (reference sequence). This CDR3 reads CSARDGGVMETQYF.

The chain employs TRBV4-1 and TRBJ2-7. Germline CDR1 and CDR2: MGHRA and YSYEKL. The CDR3 extends over 15 amino acids. This CDR3 reads CASSPLTTSTYEQYF.